A single T cell receptor beta chain is shown here with its context. The antigen remains undetermined. The sample originates from a study of cytomegalovirus exposure and HLA in healthy donors. Primers: 60 Vbeta forward and 13 Jbeta reverse. This table comes from immunoSEQ multiplex PCR, and its TCRdb copy is limited to in-frame clones, with some not included. This sample has about 98,000 clones, with approximately 69% found just once. Study-wide results and limits: When a later analysis was performed, an Asian-associated ancestry cluster reportedly had fewer N-insertions than the approximately 600-donor mean.

This receptor was identified in a female donor in good health and CMV-seronegative. Sample: PBMCs.

In DNA form, the CDR3 reads TGTGCCAGCAGTGCACTAGCGGGGGACAAAGCAGATACGCAGTATTTT. It specifies CASSALAGDKADTQYF. The J gene is TRBJ2-3, the V gene TRBV2, with TRBD2 matching 11 bases. V gave up 4 bases and J gave up 4 bases; unmatched junction bases: 7. In germline, CDR1 is SNHLY, CDR2 FYNNEI. CDR3 length equals 16 residues. Full variable domain (outside the CDR3, taken from reference TRBV2 and TRBJ2-3): EPEVTQTPSHQVTQMGQEVILRCVPISNHLYFYWYRQILGQKVEFLVSFYNNEISEKSEIFDDQFSVERPDGSNFTLKIRSTKLEDSAMYFCASSALAGDKADTQYFGPGTRLTVL.